The TCR beta chain under discussion was sequenced for a study of metastatic and nonmetastatic thyroid tumors. Original data processing: It was from CDR3 differences across clinicopathological groups that a distant-metastasis classifier for papillary thyroid cancer was built. With MiXCR, TCRdb called clones anew from the PCR reads. TCRdb's processing, not the authors' own work, is the source of the V and J calls. Altogether some 15,000 clones are present, around 3.8% being singletons, with the ten largest covering about 25%. Study outcomes and limitations: It was reportedly found that TCR beta diversity was significantly higher in malignant thyroid tumors than in benign nodules, a difference seen in both blood and tumor samples.

As regards this clone: What it recognizes is unknown.

This CDR3 contains 16 residues. Germline CDR1 is MNHNS and CDR2 is SASEGT. Trimming took 9 bases from V and 0 from J; bases not matched to a gene: 12. Patients were all untreated before their thyroid surgery. The sequencing input was tumor tissue. The chain joins TRBV6-1 to TRBJ2-7; TRBD1 matches 9 bases. This TCR was sampled from a female donor with papillary thyroid cancer or a benign thyroid nodule (not recorded which). Some clones in this sample may be carry-over from other donors' samples. The CDR3 nucleotides are TGTGCCAGTACTTCTATGTGGGGACAGGGCTCCTACGAGCAGTACTTC. Residues: CASTSMWGQGSYEQYF.